The clone carrying this T cell receptor (beta chain) has more than one count but fewer than ten. This entry belongs to a study of blood T cell repertoires in COVID-19. About the study: There were acute and convalescent COVID-19 samples, and they came from the United States, Italy and Spain. From T cells, B-cell-depleted T cells, or PBMCs came the material, which was cDNA or gDNA.

Per the germline V gene, CDR1 is SEHNR and CDR2 is FQNEAQ (reference sequence). The CDR3 loop spans 15 amino acids. Trimming took off 6 bases at V and 4 bases at J, with 18 bases between the two ends. Methods used by the authors: Scientists estimated how many nucleated cells there were by amplifying reference gene primers. The repertoire was sequenced with immunoSEQ multiplex PCR; TCRdb's copy has only in-frame clones and lacks some. The DNA gave D and trimming, while V, J and clone size come from that table. The top ten clones hold 6.5% of a sample with 49,000 or so clones, 87% of them seen once. The rearrangement joins TRBV7-9 to TRBJ1-2; D is perhaps TRBD1 (6 bases). The sequencing input was peripheral blood. The sequence came from a man aged 45-60 years with active COVID-19. The CDR3 sequence: CASSRQGTSGYGYTF. In DNA form, the CDR3 reads TGTGCCAGCAGTCGCCAGGGGACCTCCGGCTATGGCTACACCTTC.